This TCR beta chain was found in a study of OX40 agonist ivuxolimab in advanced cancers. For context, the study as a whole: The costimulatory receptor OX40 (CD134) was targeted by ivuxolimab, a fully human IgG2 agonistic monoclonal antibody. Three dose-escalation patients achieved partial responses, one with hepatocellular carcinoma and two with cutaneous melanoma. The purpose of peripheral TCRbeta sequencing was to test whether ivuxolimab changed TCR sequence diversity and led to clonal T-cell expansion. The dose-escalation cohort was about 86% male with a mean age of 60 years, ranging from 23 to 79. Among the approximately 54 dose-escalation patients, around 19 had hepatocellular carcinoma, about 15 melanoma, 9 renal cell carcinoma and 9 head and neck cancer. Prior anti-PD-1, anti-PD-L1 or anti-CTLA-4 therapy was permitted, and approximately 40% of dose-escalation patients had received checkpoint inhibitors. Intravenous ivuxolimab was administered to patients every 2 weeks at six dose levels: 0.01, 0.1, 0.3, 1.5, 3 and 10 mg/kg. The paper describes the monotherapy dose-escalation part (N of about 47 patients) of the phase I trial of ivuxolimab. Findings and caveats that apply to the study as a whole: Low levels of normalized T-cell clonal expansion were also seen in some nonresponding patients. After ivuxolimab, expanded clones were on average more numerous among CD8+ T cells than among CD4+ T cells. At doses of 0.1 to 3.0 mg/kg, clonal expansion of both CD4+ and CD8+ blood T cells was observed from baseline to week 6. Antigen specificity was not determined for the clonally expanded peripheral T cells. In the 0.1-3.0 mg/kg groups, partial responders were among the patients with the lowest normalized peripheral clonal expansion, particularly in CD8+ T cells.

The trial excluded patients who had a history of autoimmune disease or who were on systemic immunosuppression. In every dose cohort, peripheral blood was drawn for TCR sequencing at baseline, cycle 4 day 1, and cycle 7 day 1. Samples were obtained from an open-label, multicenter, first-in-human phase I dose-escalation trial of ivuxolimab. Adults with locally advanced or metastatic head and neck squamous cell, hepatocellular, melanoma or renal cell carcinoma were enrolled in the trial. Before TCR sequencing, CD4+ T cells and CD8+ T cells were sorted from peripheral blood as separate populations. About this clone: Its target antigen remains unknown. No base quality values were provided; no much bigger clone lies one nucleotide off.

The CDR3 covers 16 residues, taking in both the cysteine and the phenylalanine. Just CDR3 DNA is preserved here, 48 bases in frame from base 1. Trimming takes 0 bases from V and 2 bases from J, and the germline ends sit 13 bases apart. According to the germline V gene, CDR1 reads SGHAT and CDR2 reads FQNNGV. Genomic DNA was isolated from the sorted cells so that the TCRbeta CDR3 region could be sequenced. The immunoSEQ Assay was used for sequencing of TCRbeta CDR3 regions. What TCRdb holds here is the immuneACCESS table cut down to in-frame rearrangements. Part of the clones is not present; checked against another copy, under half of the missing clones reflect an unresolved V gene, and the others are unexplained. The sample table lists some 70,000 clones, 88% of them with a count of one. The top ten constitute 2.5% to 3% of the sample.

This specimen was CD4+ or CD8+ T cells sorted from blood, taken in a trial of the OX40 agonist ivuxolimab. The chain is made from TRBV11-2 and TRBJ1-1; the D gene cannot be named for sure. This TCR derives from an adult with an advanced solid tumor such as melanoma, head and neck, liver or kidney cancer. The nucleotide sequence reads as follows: TGTGCCAGCAGCTTAGAGGTTGGCAGGTTCAACACTGAAGCTTTCTTT. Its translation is CASSLEVGRFNTEAFF.